A single sample is the source of the 23 T cell receptor beta chains below, sequenced in a study of vaccination and CD4 T cells after COVID-19. No antigen has been identified for these receptors. An Oncomine TCR Beta short-read assay was used to sequence the DNA from cultured CD4+ T cells. From the PCR reads, TCRdb called clonotypes with MiXCR, one entry per CDR3 protein. Of 20,000 or so distinct CDR3 sequences listed, under 60% are singletons. Described treatment: roughly 10-day PBMC culture with coronavirus spike peptide pools or control peptides (ViraFEST assay). The sequences come from CD4+ T cells from blood, cultured in vitro, collected after SARS-CoV-2 vaccination. The source is a human donor who had recovered from COVID-19.

The chain recombines TRBV28 with TRBJ1-2; D is ambiguous. Looked up from germline, CDR1 is MDHEN and CDR2 is SYDVKM. The CDR3 consists of 14 residues. Trimming took 4 bases from V and 6 from J, leaving 15 bases between them. Here the CDR3 DNA reads TGTGCCAGCAGTTGGACCGAGCTGGGGAATGGCTACACCTTC. It translates to CASSWTELGNGYTF.

This clonotype was counted a few times. The V gene is TRBV7-9, the J gene TRBJ2-7, with D possibly called TRBD1 or TRBD2 (5 bases each). V gave up 3 bases and J gave up 0 bases, with 12 bases separating them. The CDR3 is 15 residues long. The germline V gene encodes CDR1 SEHNR and CDR2 FQNEAQ (reference sequence). CDR3 sequence: CASSFGDRSSYEQYF. DNA of the CDR3: TGTGCCAGCAGCTTTGGGGACCGGAGCTCCTACGAGCAGTACTTC.

The gene calls are TRBV25-1 and TRBJ1-1, with D unresolved. This CDR3 comprises 13 residues. The germline CDR1 and CDR2 sequences are MGHDK and SYGVNS. Deletions cut 4 bases from V and 0 bases from J, with 6 bases between. The CDR3: CASSGFLNTEAFF. CDR3 DNA sequence: TGTGCCAGCAGTGGGTTCCTGAACACTGAAGCTTTCTTT. The full variable domain, its missing parts supplied by reference TRBV25-1 and TRBJ1-1, is EADIYQTPRYLVIGTGKKITLECSQTMGHDKMYWYQQDPGMELHLIHYSYGVNSTEKGDLSSESTVSRIRTEHFPLTLESARPSHTSQYLCASSGFLNTEAFFGQGTRLTVV.

The genes are TRBV12-3 or TRBV12-4 and TRBJ1-1; TRBD1 aligns across 9 bases. With 3 bases clipped from V and 5 bases from J, the junction kept 4 bases outside the gene matches. This CDR3 has 14 residues. This CDR3 is CASSFRQGETEAFF. Written as DNA, the CDR3 is TGTGCCAGCAGTTTTAGACAGGGGGAGACTGAAGCTTTCTTT.

This chain uses TRBV18 with TRBJ1-2; D remains ambiguous. This CDR3 has 14 amino acids. Germline V lookup: CDR1 KGHSH, CDR2 LQKENI. V was shortened by 3 bases and J by 3 bases, with 11 bases between the two germline ends. In nucleotides, the CDR3 is TGTGCCAGCTCACCCAGCGCGGCGGACTATGGCTACACCTTC. It is translated as CASSPSAADYGYTF.

This chain connects TRBV20-1 to TRBJ2-3; 13 bases match TRBD2. This CDR3 region has 15 residues. Looked up from germline, CDR1 is DFQATT and CDR2 is SNEGSKA (reference sequence). Trimming at V came to 7 bases and at J to 6 bases, leaving 10 bases not matched to a gene. The CDR3 nucleotides are TGCAGTGTGATCAGACTAGCGGGGGGTTCGGATACGCAGTATTTT. It translates to CSVIRLAGGSDTQYF.

The V and J genes are TRBV28 and TRBJ2-7; D may be TRBD2 (6 bases). CDR1 is MDHEN and CDR2 is SYDVKM in the germline V gene. V gave up 1 base and J gave up 2 bases, with 21 bases separating them. This CDR3 comprises 18 residues. The CDR3 DNA is TGTGCCAGCAGTTTATTAAAGGGGCAGAAGGGAGGAACCTACGAGCAGTACTTC. Residues: CASSLLKGQKGGTYEQYF.

The chain joins TRBV7-2 to TRBJ1-2; a possible D gene is TRBD1 (5 bases). V was trimmed by 5 bases and J by 8 bases, leaving 21 bases between them. CDR3 size: 15 residues. The germline gives CDR1 SGHTA, CDR2 FQGNSA. The CDR3 DNA sequence: TGTGCCAGCAGCCCGACGGACTCCCGGGGCGGCGGCTACACCTTC. This codes for CASSPTDSRGGGYTF.

The chain combines TRBV11-3 with TRBJ2-1, with TRBD1 matching 9 bases. V trimming: 8 bases; J trimming: 1 base; junction bases outside the gene matches: 0. The germline V gene has CDR1 SGHNT and CDR2 YENEEA. This CDR3 is 13 amino acids long. The CDR3 nucleotides read TGTGCCAGCGGACAGGGGTCCTACAATGAGCAGTTCTTC. This translates into CASGQGSYNEQFF.

The chain recombines TRBV21-1 with TRBJ1-1. TRBV21-1 counts as a pseudogene. This CDR3 has 13 residues. This CDR3 is CASIGDMNTEAFF. DNA of the CDR3: TGTGCCAGCATCGGCGATATGAACACTGAAGCTTTCTTT.

This clonotype came up a few times. J is TRBJ1-5 and V is TRBV19, with D perhaps matching TRBD1 (5 bases). Germline V lookup: CDR1 LNHDA, CDR2 SQIVND (reference sequence). The CDR3 contains 13 residues. V dropped 9 bases and J dropped 2 bases, with 11 bases sitting between them. The CDR3: CASRGVGNQPQHF. CDR3 DNA sequence: TGTGCCAGCCGAGGGGTTGGCAATCAGCCCCAGCATTTT. The full variable domain, with the rest looked up from reference TRBV19 and TRBJ1-5, is DGGITQSPKYLFRKEGQNVTLSCEQNLNHDAMYWYRQDPGQGLRLIYYSQIVNDFQKGDIAEGYSVSREKKESFPLTVTSAQKNPTAFYLCASRGVGNQPQHFGDGTRLSIL.

This sequence joins TRBV6-1 and TRBJ1-2, with TRBD1 matching 10 bases. The germline gives CDR1 MNHNS, CDR2 SASEGT. J was trimmed by 6 bases and V by 6 bases; bases with no gene match: 7. This CDR3 spans 14 amino acids. Here the CDR3 DNA reads TGTGCCAGCAGGAAGTTTGGGACAGGGGATGGCTACACCTTC. It yields the protein CASRKFGTGDGYTF.

The chain couples TRBV20-1 to TRBJ2-7; possibly TRBD2 for D (5 bases). Germline V gives CDR1 DFQATT, CDR2 SNEGSKA (reference sequence). The CDR3 runs to 15 residues. V lost 0 bases to trimming and J lost 2 bases, with 14 bases between them. The CDR3 protein is CSARDRARVPYEQYF. In nucleotides, the CDR3 is TGCAGTGCTAGAGATCGGGCGCGGGTACCCTACGAGCAGTACTTC.

Of note for this clonotype: Germline is not matched at one junction end, which may reflect a read error. The chain links TRBV5-1 to TRBJ1-6; possibly TRBD1 for D (5 bases). The CDR3 sequence is 14 residues long. Per the germline V gene, CDR1 is SGHRS and CDR2 is YFSETQ. CDR3 nucleotides: TGCGCCAGCAGCAACGCAGGGTTTGATTCACCTCTCCACTTT. It codes for CASSNAGFDSPLHF. The full variable domain, its missing parts supplied by reference TRBV5-1 and TRBJ1-6, is KAGVTQTPRYLIKTRGQQVTLSCSPISGHRSVSWYQQTPGQGLQFLFEYFSETQRNKGNFPGRFSGRQFSNSRSEMNVSTLELGDSALYLCASSNAGFDSPLHFGNGTRLTVT.

V usage is TRBV6-1 and J usage is TRBJ1-6; 7 bases align to TRBD1. This CDR3 has 15 amino acids. Germline V gives CDR1 MNHNS, CDR2 SASEGT. J was trimmed by 5 bases and V by 6 bases; bases with no gene match: 7. CDR3: CASSWAGTDNSPLHF. CDR3 DNA: TGTGCCAGCAGCTGGGCCGGGACAGATAATTCACCCCTCCACTTT.

In this sample, this clonotype turned up a few times. The chain couples TRBV21-1 to TRBJ2-7; TRBD2, the D gene given by the table, was not confirmed from the DNA. TRBV21-1 is labeled a pseudogene. This CDR3 has 14 amino acids. The CDR3: CASSTGTSAYEQYF. CDR3 nucleotide sequence: TGTGCCAGCAGCACCGGGACTAGTGCCTACGAGCAGTACTTC.

This chain links TRBV27 with TRBJ1-2; possible D gene TRBD1, 5 bases. Germline V gene data show CDR1 as MNHEY and CDR2 as SMNVEV (reference sequence). Trimming shortened V by 1 base and J by 7 bases, and 13 bases separated the two germline ends. This CDR3 contains 14 residues. The CDR3 region has the DNA TGTGCCAGCAGTTTATATCCCCTCGGGGGTGGCTACACCTTC. Its translation is CASSLYPLGGGYTF.

This sequence joins TRBV7-9 and TRBJ1-1; possibly TRBD1 for D (5 bases). There are 16 residues in the CDR3. Trimming took off 3 bases at V and 0 bases at J, with 14 bases between the two ends. Germline CDR1 is SEHNR and CDR2 is FQNEAQ (reference sequence). In DNA, the CDR3 is TGTGCCAGCAGCTTCCCCGCGGCAGGGATGAACACTGAAGCTTTCTTT. Its protein is CASSFPAAGMNTEAFF.

V usage is TRBV2 and J usage is TRBJ2-2, with TRBD2 as a possible D gene (6 bases). The CDR3 covers 13 residues. The germline V gene encodes CDR1 SNHLY and CDR2 FYNNEI. Trimming cost V 6 bases and J 7 bases, with 12 bases left between them. The CDR3 protein is CASSRRAGGELFF. In DNA, the CDR3 is TGTGCCAGCAGCAGGAGGGCGGGCGGGGAGCTGTTTTTT.

The gene calls are TRBV19 and TRBJ2-3; 8 bases fit TRBD2. V lost 8 bases, J lost 0 bases, and 16 bases stayed unmatched. Germline V gene data show CDR1 as LNHDA and CDR2 as SQIVND (reference sequence). The CDR3 sequence is 18 residues long. Here the CDR3 DNA reads TGTGCCAGTGCCCTAGCGGGCGCACTCTCGGCTAGCACAGATACGCAGTATTTT. Amino acid sequence: CASALAGALSASTDTQYF.

This clonotype was observed a handful of times. J is TRBJ1-2 and V is TRBV12-3 or TRBV12-4; no clear D. V shed 1 base and J shed 0 bases, with 3 bases lying between them. This CDR3 has 13 amino acids. CDR3 sequence reads: CASSLGANYGYTF. In DNA, the CDR3 is TGTGCCAGCAGTTTAGGAGCTAACTATGGCTACACCTTC.

The rearrangement joins TRBV5-1 to TRBJ1-1, with a weak D call TRBD1 (5 bases). V was cut by 0 bases and J by 1 base, with 10 bases left in between. CDR3 length: 15 residues. The germline V gene encodes CDR1 SGHRS and CDR2 YFSETQ. This chain's CDR3 is CASSLVTAANTEAFF. Here the CDR3 DNA reads TGCGCCAGCAGCTTGGTGACAGCAGCGAACACTGAAGCTTTCTTT. The full variable domain, completed using reference TRBV5-1 and TRBJ1-1, is KAGVTQTPRYLIKTRGQQVTLSCSPISGHRSVSWYQQTPGQGLQFLFEYFSETQRNKGNFPGRFSGRQFSNSRSEMNVSTLELGDSALYLCASSLVTAANTEAFFGQGTRLTVV.

The chain uses TRBV7-2 and TRBJ1-3, with TRBD1 as a possible D gene (6 bases). The CDR3 runs to 16 residues. V was trimmed by 4 bases and J by 0 bases, leaving 13 bases between them. Germline V CDR1 and CDR2: SGHTA, FQGNSA. The CDR3 DNA reads as TGTGCCAGCAGCTCCGGGGGCGCTTCCTCTGGAAACACCATATATTTT. This sequence encodes CASSSGGASSGNTIYF.